This T cell receptor beta chain was found in a study of T cells in Graves' hyperthyroidism and ophthalmopathy (dated by TCRdb to between 2019 and 2020). In terms of the full investigation: Peripheral blood was sampled at the time of initial diagnosis, prior to any treatment. A discovery cohort of roughly 96 patients, roughly 43 with Graves' ophthalmopathy and approximately 60 with stable Graves' hyperthyroidism, was used to find distinguishing TCR V-J signatures. Whether ophthalmopathy could be predicted prospectively was tested in an independent validation cohort made up of roughly 20 hyperthyroidism patients plus 17 patients who later progressed to ophthalmopathy. The approximately 100 discovery patients were randomly split 7:3 into training and test sets. In addition, the study compared T-cell repertoires in thyroid tissue and in blood from roughly 6 Graves' hyperthyroidism patients. Following sampling, methimazole starting at 30 mg daily was given to hyperthyroidism patients, and high-dose intravenous methylprednisolone was given to ophthalmopathy patients. TCR Vbeta CDR3 sequencing of 130 to 150 peripheral blood samples (about 45 ophthalmopathy, roughly 74 hyperthyroidism and around 17 progressor patients) is reported in the paper.

General study outcomes and caveats: Most expanded thyroid clonotypes (frequency above 0.001) were also detected in blood, a finding suggesting that blood repertoires may reflect thyroid immune responses. In validation, the model predicted progression to ophthalmopathy with approximately 69% sensitivity and over 72% specificity, a median of approximately 6.7 months before onset. No statistical method was used to set the sample size in advance, and investigators knew the group allocation. In cross-validation, a model built on a 13 V-J signature told ophthalmopathy apart from stable hyperthyroidism with approximately 90% sensitivity and around 83% specificity, and in testing the same model reached 80%/75%.

This clonotype was counted at least ten times. It has no known antigen specificity. No base quality values were provided; no much bigger clone lies one nucleotide off. The CDR3 has 14 amino acids, counting the end cysteine and phenylalanine. Of the read, only the CDR3 DNA is kept; its 42 bases are in frame from base 1. V loses 6 bases at its end and J loses 4 bases; junction bases beyond the gene matches: 6. From a lookup of the germline V gene, CDR1 and CDR2 are MNHNS and SASEGT. Hyperthyroidism patients were newly diagnosed, with disease duration under 2 months, and aged 18 to 65 years. Patients with uncontrolled infections, other autoimmune diseases, pregnancy or lactation were excluded. Diagnoses were based on clinical symptoms, serum thyroxine and TRAb, thyroid ultrasound and orbital computed tomography. Blood from progressor patients was drawn when they were first diagnosed with hyperthyroidism, before any ophthalmopathy symptoms appeared. PBMCs were isolated from about 9.2 ml of fresh peripheral blood by Ficoll-Paque density gradient centrifugation. Progressor patients were initially diagnosed with Graves' hyperthyroidism and developed ophthalmopathy during follow-up. Total RNA was extracted using Trizol reagent, and RNA quality was assessed on an Agilent 2100 Bioanalyzer.

Amplification of TCR beta CDR3 regions was carried out from RNA transcripts. A first-round RT-PCR of the TCR CDR3 used the HTBI primer set with the Qiagen OneStep RT-PCR kit. Libraries were constructed in a second round of multiplex PCR, after which size selection and purification were carried out. Libraries were sequenced paired-end with 100 bp reads on an Illumina HiSeq2000. Concerning the study's data processing: SOAPnuke was used to process the raw data, throwing out any read that contained adapters or uncalled bases, had a mean Phred below 15, or lacked an exact constant-primer or identifier match. COPE v1.2.5 was used to merge high-quality paired reads, and clonotypes were defined as unique nucleotide sequences. MiTCR v1.1 was used to align the clonotypes against IMGT TRBV, TRBD and TRBJ reference segments. Only V-J combinations with frequency above 0.0001, covering roughly 99% of repertoires, were analysed. A TCS score was defined as the ratio between F50 (clonal expansion) and ExV (chaos), using BLOSUM62-based TCRdist between CDR3 peptides within each V-J. Welch's t-statistics and random forest reduced fewer than 550 V-J features to 13, which were used in a naive Bayes classifier (R e1071). The public sequencing data were trimmed at Q25 with fastp and processed into clonotypes with MiXCR by TCRdb, which kept only in-frame beta chains. Duplicate CDR3 protein sequences are folded into a single record with the most common DNA and genes. What appears here as the V and J calls and clone size reflects TCRdb's work, not the paper's. Recorded for this sample are some 270,000 distinct CDR3 sequences; more than 10% of them occurred a single time. The ten largest clones take up around 7.9% of the sample.

The sequence was obtained from a woman between 25 and 40 years old with Graves' hyperthyroidism that later progressed to Graves' ophthalmopathy. Input material: blood. The chain is made from TRBV6-1 and TRBJ1-2; 9 bases in the middle match TRBD1. The DNA reads TGTGCCAGCAGCTTTGACAGGGGGACCTATGGCTACACCTTC. Its amino acids are CASSFDRGTYGYTF.